This T cell receptor beta chain was found in a study of T cell changes during pregnancy in multiple sclerosis. Method: immunoSEQ multiplex PCR; TCRdb's copy keeps in-frame clones and lacks some. The data contain around 80,000 clones, under 95% of them singletons. The junction had 5 bases not matched to a gene; V was cut back by 3 bases and J by 5 bases. The CDR3 runs 15 residues. The germline V gene has CDR1 KGHSH and CDR2 LQKENI. The genes are TRBV18 and TRBJ2-1; 9 nucleotides agree with TRBD2. The TCR sequence derives from a female donor with multiple sclerosis, enrolled in a pregnancy study. The sequences come from peripheral blood, collected before pregnancy. The CDR3 nucleotides read TGTGCCAGCTCACCCTCCGCGGGGGGGGACAATGAGCAGTTCTTC. This encodes CASSPSAGGDNEQFF.